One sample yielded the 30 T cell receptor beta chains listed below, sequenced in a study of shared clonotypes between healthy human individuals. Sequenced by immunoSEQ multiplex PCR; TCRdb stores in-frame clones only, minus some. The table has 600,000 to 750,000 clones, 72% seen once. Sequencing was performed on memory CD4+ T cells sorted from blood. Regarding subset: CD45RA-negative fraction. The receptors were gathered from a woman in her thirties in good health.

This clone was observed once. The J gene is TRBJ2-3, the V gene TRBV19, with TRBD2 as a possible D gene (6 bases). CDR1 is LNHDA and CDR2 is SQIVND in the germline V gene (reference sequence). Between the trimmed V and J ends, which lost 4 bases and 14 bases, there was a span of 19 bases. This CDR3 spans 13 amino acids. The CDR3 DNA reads TGTGCCAGTAGTACAAGCGGCGGAGGGCCGGGGTATTTT. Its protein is CASSTSGGGPGYF.

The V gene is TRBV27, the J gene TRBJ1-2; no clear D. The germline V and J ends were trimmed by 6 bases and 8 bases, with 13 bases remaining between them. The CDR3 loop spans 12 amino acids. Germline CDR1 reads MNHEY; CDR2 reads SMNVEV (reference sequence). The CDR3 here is CASRTGGLGYTF. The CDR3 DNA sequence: TGTGCCAGCAGAACGGGAGGGTTGGGCTACACCTTC.

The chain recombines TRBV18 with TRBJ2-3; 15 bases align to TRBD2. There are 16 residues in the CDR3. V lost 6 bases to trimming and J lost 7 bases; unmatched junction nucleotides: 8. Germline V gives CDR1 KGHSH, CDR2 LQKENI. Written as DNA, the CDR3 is TGTGCCAGCTCTCACGGGACTAGCGGGAGGCGGTATACGCAGTATTTT. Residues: CASSHGTSGRRYTQYF. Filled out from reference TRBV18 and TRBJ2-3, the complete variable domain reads NAGVMQNPRHLVRRRGQEARLRCSPMKGHSHVYWYRQLPEEGLKFMVYLQKENIIDESGMPKERFSAEFPKEGPSILRIQQVVRGDSAAYFCASSHGTSGRRYTQYFGPGTRLTVL.

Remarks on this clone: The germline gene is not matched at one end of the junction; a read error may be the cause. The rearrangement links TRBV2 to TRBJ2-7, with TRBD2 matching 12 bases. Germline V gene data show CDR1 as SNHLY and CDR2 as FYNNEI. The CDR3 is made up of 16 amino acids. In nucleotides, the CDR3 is TGTGCCAGCAGCCGGGAGACCAGACTAGCGGGAGTTCCCTCGCCATTC. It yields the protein CASSRETRLAGVPSPF.

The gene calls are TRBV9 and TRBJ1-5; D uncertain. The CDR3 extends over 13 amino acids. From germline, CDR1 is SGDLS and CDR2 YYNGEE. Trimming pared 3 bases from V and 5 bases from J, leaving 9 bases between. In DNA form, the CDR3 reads TGTGCCAGCAGCGCCAATGACGATCAGCCCCAGCATTTT. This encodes CASSANDDQPQHF.

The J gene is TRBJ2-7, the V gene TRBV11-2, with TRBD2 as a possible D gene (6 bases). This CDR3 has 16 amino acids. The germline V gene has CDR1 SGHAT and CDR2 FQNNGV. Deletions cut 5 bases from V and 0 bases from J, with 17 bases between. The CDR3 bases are TGTGCCAGCAGCCGCTCGGCGGGGCCAAGCTCCTACGAGCAGTACTTC. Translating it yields CASSRSAGPSSYEQYF.

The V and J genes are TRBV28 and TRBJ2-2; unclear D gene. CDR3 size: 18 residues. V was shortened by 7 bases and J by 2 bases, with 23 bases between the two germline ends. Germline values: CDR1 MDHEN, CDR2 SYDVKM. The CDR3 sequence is CASTHPGPLLVNTGELFF. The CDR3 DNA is TGTGCCAGCACTCACCCCGGGCCCCTATTAGTCAACACCGGGGAGCTGTTTTTT.

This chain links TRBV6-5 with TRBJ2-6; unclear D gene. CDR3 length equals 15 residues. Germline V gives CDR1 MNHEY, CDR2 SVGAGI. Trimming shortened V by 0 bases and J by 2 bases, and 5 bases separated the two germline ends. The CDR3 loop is CASSYSETGANVLTF. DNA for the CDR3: TGTGCCAGCAGTTACTCGGAGACTGGGGCCAACGTCCTGACTTTC.

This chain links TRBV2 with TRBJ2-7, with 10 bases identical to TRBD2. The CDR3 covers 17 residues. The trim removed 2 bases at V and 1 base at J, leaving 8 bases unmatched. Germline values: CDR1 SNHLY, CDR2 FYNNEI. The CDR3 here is CASSELRLAGFSYEQYF. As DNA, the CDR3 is TGTGCCAGCAGTGAATTGCGACTAGCGGGTTTTTCCTACGAGCAGTACTTC.

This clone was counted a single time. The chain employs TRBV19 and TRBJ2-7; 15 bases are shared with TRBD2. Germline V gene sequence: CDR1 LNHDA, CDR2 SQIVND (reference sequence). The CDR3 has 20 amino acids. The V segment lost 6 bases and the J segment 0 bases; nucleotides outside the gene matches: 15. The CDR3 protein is CASSINTGTSGRKSSYEQYF. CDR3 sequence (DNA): TGTGCCAGTAGCATCAATACCGGGACTAGCGGGAGGAAGAGCTCCTACGAGCAGTACTTC.

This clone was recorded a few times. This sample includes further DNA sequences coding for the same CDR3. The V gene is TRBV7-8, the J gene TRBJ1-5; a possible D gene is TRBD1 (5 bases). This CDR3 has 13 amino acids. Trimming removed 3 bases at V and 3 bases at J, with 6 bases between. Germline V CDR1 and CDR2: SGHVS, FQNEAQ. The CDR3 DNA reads TGTGCCAGCAGCTTGGGGCACAATCAGCCCCAGCATTTT. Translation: CASSLGHNQPQHF.

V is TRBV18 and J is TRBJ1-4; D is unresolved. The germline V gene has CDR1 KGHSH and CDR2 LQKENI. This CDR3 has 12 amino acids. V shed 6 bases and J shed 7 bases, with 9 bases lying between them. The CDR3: CASSPVGEKLFF. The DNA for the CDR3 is TGTGCCAGCTCGCCGGTGGGTGAAAAACTGTTTTTT.

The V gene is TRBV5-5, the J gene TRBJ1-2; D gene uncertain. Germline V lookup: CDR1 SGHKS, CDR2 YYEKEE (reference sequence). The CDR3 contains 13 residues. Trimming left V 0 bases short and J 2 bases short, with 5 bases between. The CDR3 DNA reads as TGTGCCAGCAGCTTGGCCTTAAACTATGGCTACACCTTC. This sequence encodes CASSLALNYGYTF.

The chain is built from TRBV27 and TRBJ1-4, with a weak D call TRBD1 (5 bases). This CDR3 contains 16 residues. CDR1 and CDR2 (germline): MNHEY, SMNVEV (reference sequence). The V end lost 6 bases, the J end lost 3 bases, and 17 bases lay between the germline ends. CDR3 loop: CASSPRLTDSNEKLFF. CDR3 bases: TGTGCCAGCAGCCCCCGGTTGACAGATTCTAATGAAAAACTGTTTTTT.

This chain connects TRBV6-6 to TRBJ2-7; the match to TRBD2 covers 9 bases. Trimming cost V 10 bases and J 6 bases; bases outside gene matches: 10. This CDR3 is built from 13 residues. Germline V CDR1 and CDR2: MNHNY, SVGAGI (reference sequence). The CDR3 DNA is TGTGCCACCGGAGGCCTAGCGGGATCCGAGCAGTACTTC. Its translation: CATGGLAGSEQYF.

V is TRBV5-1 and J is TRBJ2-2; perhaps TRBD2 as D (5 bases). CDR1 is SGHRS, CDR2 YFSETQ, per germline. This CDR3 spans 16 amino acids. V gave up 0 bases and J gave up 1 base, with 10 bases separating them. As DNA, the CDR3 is TGCGCCAGCAGCTTGGTAGCGACCCAGAACACCGGGGAGCTGTTTTTT. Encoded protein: CASSLVATQNTGELFF.

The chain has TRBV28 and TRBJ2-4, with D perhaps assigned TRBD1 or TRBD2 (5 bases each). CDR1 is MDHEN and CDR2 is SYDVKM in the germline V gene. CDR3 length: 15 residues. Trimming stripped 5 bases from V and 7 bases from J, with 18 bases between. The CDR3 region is CASSRVGEPGNIQYF. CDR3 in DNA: TGTGCCAGCAGTCGAGTGGGGGAGCCAGGGAACATTCAGTACTTC.

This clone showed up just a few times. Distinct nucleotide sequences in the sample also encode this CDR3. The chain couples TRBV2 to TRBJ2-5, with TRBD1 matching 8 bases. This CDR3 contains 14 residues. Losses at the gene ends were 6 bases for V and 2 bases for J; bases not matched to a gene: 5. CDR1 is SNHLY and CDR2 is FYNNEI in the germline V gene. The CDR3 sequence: CASRGTGGQETQYF. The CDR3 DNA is TGTGCCAGCAGGGGGACAGGAGGGCAAGAGACCCAGTACTTC.

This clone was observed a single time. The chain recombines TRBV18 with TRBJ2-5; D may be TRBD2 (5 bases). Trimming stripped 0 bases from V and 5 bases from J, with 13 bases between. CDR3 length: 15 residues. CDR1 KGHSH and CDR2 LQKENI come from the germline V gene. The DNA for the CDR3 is TGTGCCAGCTCACCACCGTCTAGTCGGGGTGAGACCCAGTACTTC. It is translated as CASSPPSSRGETQYF.

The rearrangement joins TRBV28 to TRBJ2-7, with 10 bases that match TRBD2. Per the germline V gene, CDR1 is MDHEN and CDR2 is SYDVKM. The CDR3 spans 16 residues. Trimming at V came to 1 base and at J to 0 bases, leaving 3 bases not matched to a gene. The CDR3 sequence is CASSLSSGGFSYEQYF. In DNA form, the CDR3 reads TGTGCCAGCAGTTTATCTAGCGGGGGCTTCTCCTACGAGCAGTACTTC.

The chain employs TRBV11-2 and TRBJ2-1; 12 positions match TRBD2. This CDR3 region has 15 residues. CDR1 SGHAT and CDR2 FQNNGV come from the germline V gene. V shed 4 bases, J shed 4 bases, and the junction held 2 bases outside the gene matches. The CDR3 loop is CASSWTSGVYNEQFF. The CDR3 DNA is TGTGCCAGCAGCTGGACTAGCGGGGTGTACAATGAGCAGTTCTTC. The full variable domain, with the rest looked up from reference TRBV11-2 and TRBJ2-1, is EAGVAQSPRYKIIEKRQSVAFWCNPISGHATLYWYQQILGQGPKLLIQFQNNGVVDDSQLPKDRFSAERLKGVDSTLKIQPAKLEDSAVYLCASSWTSGVYNEQFFGPGTRLTVL.

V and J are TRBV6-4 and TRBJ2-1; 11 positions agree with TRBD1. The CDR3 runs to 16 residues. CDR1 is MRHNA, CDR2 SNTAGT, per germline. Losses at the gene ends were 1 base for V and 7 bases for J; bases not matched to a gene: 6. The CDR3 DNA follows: TGTGCCAGCAGTGACTTCGGGACAGGGGGGGGAAATGAGCAGTTCTTC. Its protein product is CASSDFGTGGGNEQFF.

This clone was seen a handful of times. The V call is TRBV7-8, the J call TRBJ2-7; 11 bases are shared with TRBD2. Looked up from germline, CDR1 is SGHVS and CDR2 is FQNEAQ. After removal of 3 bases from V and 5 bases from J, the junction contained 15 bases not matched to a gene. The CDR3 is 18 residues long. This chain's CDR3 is CASSLITSGRYRLDEQYF. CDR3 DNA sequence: TGTGCCAGCAGCTTGATCACTAGCGGGAGATACCGGTTGGACGAGCAGTACTTC.

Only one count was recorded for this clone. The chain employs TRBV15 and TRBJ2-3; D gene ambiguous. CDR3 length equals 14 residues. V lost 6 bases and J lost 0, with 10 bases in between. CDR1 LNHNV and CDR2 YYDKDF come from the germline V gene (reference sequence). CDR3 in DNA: TGTGCCACCAGAACACCTACTAGCACAGATACGCAGTATTTT. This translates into CATRTPTSTDTQYF.

CDR3 DNA sequence: TGTGCCAGCAGCTCAGGGGGCATTAACTATGGCTACACCTTC. This encodes CASSSGGINYGYTF. The chain combines TRBV7-9 with TRBJ1-2; TRBD1 matches 8 bases. Germline CDR1 SEHNR, CDR2 FQNEAQ (reference sequence). The CDR3 is made up of 14 amino acids. The trim removed 4 bases at V and 1 base at J, leaving 2 bases unmatched.

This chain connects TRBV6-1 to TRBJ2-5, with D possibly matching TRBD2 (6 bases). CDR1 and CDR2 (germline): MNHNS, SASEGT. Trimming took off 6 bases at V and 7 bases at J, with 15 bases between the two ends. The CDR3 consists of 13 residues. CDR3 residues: CASRLGGPGTQYF. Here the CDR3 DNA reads TGTGCCAGCAGATTAGGAGGGCCAGGGACCCAGTACTTC.

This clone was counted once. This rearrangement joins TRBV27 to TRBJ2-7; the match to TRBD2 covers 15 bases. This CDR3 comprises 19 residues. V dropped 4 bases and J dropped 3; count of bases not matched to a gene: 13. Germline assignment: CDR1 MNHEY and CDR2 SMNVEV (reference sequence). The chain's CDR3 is CASSSVSPGLAGGDYEQYF. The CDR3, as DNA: TGTGCCAGCAGTTCCGTATCGCCAGGACTAGCGGGAGGGGACTACGAGCAGTACTTC.

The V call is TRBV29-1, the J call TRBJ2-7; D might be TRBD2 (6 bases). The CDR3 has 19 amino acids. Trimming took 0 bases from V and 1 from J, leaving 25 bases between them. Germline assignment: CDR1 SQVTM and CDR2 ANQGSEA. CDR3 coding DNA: TGCAGCGTTGAAGATCGTTTCGGAATTGGGGACTCCCTTTCCTACGAGCAGTACTTC. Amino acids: CSVEDRFGIGDSLSYEQYF.

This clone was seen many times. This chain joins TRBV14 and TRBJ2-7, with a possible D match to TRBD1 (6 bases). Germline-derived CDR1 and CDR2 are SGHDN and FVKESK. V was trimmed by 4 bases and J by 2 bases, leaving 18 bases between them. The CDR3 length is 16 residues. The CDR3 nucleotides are TGTGCCAGCAGCCGGCTGGGTTACAGGGAAGCCTACGAGCAGTACTTC. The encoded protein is CASSRLGYREAYEQYF. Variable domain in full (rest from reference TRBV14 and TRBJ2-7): EAGVTQFPSHSVIEKGQTVTLRCDPISGHDNLYWYRRVMGKEIKFLLHFVKESKQDESGMPNNRFLAERTGGTYSTLKVQPAELEDSGVYFCASSRLGYREAYEQYFGPGTRLTVT.

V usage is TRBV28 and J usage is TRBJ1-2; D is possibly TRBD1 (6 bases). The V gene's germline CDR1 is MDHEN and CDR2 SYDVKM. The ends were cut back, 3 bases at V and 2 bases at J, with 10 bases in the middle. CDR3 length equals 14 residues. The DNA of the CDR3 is TGTGCCAGCAGTTTCGAGGGGGAAAACTATGGCTACACCTTC. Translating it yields CASSFEGENYGYTF.